This TCR beta chain was identified in a study of shared clonotypes between healthy human individuals. Germline loops: CDR1 SQVTM, CDR2 ANQGSEA. The germline V and J ends were trimmed by 3 bases and 5 bases, with 13 bases remaining between them. The CDR3 length is 13 residues. The assay was immunoSEQ multiplex PCR, and TCRdb's table has in-frame clones only and misses some. The table records under 1,100,000 clones, about 75% of them present only once. The origin of this receptor is a man between 18 and 29 years old in good health. Sequencing used memory CD4+ T cells sorted from blood. Subset noted: CD45RA-negative fraction. The V and J genes are TRBV29-1 and TRBJ2-5, with a possible D match to TRBD1 (6 bases). The CDR3 DNA is TGCAGCGTTGAGTTAAGGGGGACGGAGACCCAGTACTTC. This sequence encodes CSVELRGTETQYF.